This T cell receptor (beta chain) was sequenced during a study of blood T cell repertoires in COVID-19. The wider study: COVID-19 samples, acute and convalescent, were from the United States, Italy and Spain. PBMCs, B-cell-depleted T cells, or T cells provided the cDNA or gDNA that made up the material.

This CDR3 is 18 amino acids long. Germline V gene sequence: CDR1 SGDLS, CDR2 YYNGEE. Trimming cost V 4 bases and J 6 bases; bases outside gene matches: 11. Recruited during active infection, patients (from Seattle) were subsequently followed longitudinally. Per the original methods: Cell counts per sample came from amplifying reference gene primers. Profiling relied on immunoSEQ multiplex PCR, and the TCRdb table lists in-frame clones only, not all of them. From that table come the V and J calls and clone size; the DNA was used to work out D and trimming. The sample records about 350,000 clones, roughly 87% being singletons.

Sequenced sample: peripheral blood. The chain uses TRBV9 and TRBJ2-2; TRBD2 aligns across 14 bases. The clonotype was recovered from a man in his thirties or forties with COVID-19, enrolled during active disease. The chain's CDR3 is CASSTLGGLAGVSGELFF. In DNA, the CDR3 is TGTGCCAGCAGCACCCTAGGGGGACTAGCGGGAGTCTCCGGGGAGCTGTTTTTT.